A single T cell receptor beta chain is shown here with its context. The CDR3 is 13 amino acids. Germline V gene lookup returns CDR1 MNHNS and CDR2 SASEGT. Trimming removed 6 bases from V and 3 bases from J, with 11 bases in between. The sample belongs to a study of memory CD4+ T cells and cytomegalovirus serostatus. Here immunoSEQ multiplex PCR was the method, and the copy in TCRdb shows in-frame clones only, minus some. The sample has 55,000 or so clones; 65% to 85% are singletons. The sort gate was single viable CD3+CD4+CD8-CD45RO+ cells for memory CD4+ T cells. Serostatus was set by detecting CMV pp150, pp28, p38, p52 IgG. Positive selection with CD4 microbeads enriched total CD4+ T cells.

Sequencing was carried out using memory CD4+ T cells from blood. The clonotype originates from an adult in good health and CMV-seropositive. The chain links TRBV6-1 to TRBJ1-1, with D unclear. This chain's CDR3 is CASSDELYTEAFF. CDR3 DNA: TGTGCCAGCAGCGATGAGTTGTACACTGAAGCTTTCTTT.